This T cell receptor (beta chain) emerged from a study of blood T cell repertoires in COVID-19. V shed 2 bases and J 4 bases; nucleotides not matched to a gene: 6. The CDR3 has 15 residues. The V gene's germline CDR1 is SGHNT and CDR2 YENEEA. Here immunoSEQ multiplex PCR was the method, and the copy in TCRdb shows in-frame clones only, minus some. The table records 150,000 or so clones, 80% to 90% of them present only once. This receptor was obtained from a man aged 18 to 35 with COVID-19, enrolled during active disease. Sequencing was done on a sample of peripheral blood. The chain combines TRBV11-3 with TRBJ2-5; 8 bases line up with TRBD2. The CDR3 is CASSLRSGSRETQYF. For the CDR3, the DNA is TGTGCCAGCAGCTTAAGAAGCGGGAGTAGAGAGACCCAGTACTTC. The variable domain in full, with the rest retrieved from reference TRBV11-3 and TRBJ2-5, is EAGVVQSPRYKIIEKKQPVAFWCNPISGHNTLYWYLQNLGQGPELLIRYENEEAVDDSQLPKDRFSAERLKGVDSTLKIQPAELGDSAVYLCASSLRSGSRETQYFGPGTRLLVL.